This T cell receptor beta chain appears in the sequencing data of a study of CD8 T cells in ankylosing spondylitis. General observations from the study: A motif in TCR beta, a set of eight or nine highly homologous variants, appeared characteristic of ankylosing spondylitis blood.

With respect to this clonotype: No antigen is known for it.

The V end lost 3 bases, the J end lost 12 bases, and 11 bases lay between the germline ends. The germline CDR1 and CDR2 sequences are SNHLY and FYNNEI. The CDR3 loop spans 11 amino acids. TCRdb passed the 5' RACE reads through MiXCR, listing each CDR3 protein once. Of 250,000 to 400,000 distinct CDR3 sequences detected, 11% appear once; the ten largest clones hold about 10%. The origin of this receptor is a female donor with ankylosing spondylitis or in good health (not recorded which). Sequencing was carried out using blood, either unsorted or a sorted T cell fraction (not recorded which). The chain combines TRBV2 with TRBJ1-2; a possible D gene is TRBD1 (5 bases). The CDR3: CASSDGGRDTF. CDR3 coding DNA: TGTGCCAGCAGTGATGGGGGAAGAGACACCTTC.